The clone carrying this T cell receptor beta chain occurred a few times. The antigen remains undetermined. Cultured CD4+ T-cell DNA underwent Oncomine TCR Beta short-read sequencing. TCRdb redid the calling of the PCR reads with MiXCR, one entry per CDR3 protein. The data hold approximately 15,000 distinct CDR3 sequences, with approximately 50% observed a single time. CDR1 LNHDA and CDR2 SQIVND come from the germline V gene (reference sequence). The V segment lost 3 bases and the J segment 4 bases; nucleotides outside the gene matches: 3. This CDR3 spans 15 amino acids. Treatment in this sample: approximately 9-day PBMC culture with coronavirus spike peptide pools or control peptides (ViraFEST assay). The data belong to a study of vaccination and CD4 T cells after COVID-19.

This chain connects TRBV19 to TRBJ2-5; the match to TRBD1 covers 12 bases. The sequenced sample was CD4+ T cells from blood, cultured in vitro, obtained before SARS-CoV-2 vaccination. The clonotype comes from a human donor who received a COVID-19 vaccine. This CDR3 is CASSIGTGGTETQYF. The CDR3 coding sequence is TGTGCCAGTAGTATCGGGACAGGGGGCACAGAGACCCAGTACTTC. The whole variable domain, remainder taken from reference TRBV19 and TRBJ2-5, is DGGITQSPKYLFRKEGQNVTLSCEQNLNHDAMYWYRQDPGQGLRLIYYSQIVNDFQKGDIAEGYSVSREKKESFPLTVTSAQKNPTAFYLCASSIGTGGTETQYFGPGTRLLVL.